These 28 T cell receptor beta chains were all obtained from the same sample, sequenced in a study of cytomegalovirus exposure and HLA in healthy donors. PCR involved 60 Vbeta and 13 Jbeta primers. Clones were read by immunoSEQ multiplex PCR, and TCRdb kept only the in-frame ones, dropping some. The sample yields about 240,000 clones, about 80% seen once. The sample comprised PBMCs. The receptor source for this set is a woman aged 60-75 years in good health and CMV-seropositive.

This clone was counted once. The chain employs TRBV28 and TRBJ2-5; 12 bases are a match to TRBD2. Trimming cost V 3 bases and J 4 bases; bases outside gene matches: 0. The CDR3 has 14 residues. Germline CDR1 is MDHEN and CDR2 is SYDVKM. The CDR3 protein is CASSLGLAGETQYF. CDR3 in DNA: TGTGCCAGCAGTTTGGGACTAGCGGGAGAGACCCAGTACTTC.

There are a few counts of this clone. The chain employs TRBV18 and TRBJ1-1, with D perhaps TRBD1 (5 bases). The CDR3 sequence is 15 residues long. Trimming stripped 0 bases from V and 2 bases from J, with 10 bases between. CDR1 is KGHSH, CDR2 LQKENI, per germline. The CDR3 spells CASSPPYQGNTEAFF. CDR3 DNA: TGTGCCAGCTCACCACCCTATCAGGGAAACACTGAAGCTTTCTTT. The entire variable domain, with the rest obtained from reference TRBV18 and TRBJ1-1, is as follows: NAGVMQNPRHLVRRRGQEARLRCSPMKGHSHVYWYRQLPEEGLKFMVYLQKENIIDESGMPKERFSAEFPKEGPSILRIQQVVRGDSAAYFCASSPPYQGNTEAFFGQGTRLTVV.

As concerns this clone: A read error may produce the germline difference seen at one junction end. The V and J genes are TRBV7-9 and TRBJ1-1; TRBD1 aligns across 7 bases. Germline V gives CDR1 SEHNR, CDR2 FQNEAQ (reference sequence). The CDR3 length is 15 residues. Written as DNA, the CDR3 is TGTGCCAGCAGCCCCCCTAACAGGGGCAACACTGAAGCTTCCTTT. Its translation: CASSPPNRGNTEASF.

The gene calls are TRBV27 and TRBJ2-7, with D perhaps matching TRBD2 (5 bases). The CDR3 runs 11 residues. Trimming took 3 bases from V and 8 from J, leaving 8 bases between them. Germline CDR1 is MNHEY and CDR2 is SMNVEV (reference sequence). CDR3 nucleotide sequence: TGTGCCAGCAGTTTTGGAGGACAGCAGTACTTC. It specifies CASSFGGQQYF.

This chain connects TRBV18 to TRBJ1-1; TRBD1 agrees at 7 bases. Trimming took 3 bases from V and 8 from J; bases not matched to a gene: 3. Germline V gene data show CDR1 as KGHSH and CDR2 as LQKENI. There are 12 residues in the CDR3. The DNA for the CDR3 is TGTGCCAGCTCACCCGGGACAGTGGAAGCTTTCTTT. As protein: CASSPGTVEAFF.

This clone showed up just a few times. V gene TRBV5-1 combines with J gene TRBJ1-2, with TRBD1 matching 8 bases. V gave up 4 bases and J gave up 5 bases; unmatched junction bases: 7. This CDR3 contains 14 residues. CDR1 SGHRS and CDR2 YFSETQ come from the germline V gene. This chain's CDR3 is CASSPAGGMYGYTF. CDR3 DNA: TGCGCCAGCAGCCCAGCAGGGGGCATGTATGGCTACACCTTC.

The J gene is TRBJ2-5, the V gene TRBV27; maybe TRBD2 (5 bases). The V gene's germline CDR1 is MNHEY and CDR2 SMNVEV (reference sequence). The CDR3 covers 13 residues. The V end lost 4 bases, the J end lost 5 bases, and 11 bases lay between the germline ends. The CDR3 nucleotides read TGTGCCAGCAGTTCCTCCCGCGGGGAGACCCAGTACTTC. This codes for CASSSSRGETQYF.

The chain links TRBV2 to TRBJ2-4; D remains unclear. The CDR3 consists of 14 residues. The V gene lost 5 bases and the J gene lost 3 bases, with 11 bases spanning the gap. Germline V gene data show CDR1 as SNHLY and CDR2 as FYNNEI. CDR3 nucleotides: TGTGCCAGCAGTCCCCAGGTTGGCAAAAACATTCAGTACTTC. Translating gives CASSPQVGKNIQYF. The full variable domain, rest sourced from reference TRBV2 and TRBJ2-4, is EPEVTQTPSHQVTQMGQEVILRCVPISNHLYFYWYRQILGQKVEFLVSFYNNEISEKSEIFDDQFSVERPDGSNFTLKIRSTKLEDSAMYFCASSPQVGKNIQYFGAGTRLSVL.

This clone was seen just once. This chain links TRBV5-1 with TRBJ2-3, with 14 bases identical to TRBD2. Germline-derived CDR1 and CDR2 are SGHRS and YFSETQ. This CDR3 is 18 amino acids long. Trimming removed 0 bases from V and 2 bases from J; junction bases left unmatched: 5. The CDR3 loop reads CASSLGTSGRPPTDTQYF. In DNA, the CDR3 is TGCGCCAGCAGCTTGGGGACTAGCGGGAGGCCACCCACAGATACGCAGTATTTT.

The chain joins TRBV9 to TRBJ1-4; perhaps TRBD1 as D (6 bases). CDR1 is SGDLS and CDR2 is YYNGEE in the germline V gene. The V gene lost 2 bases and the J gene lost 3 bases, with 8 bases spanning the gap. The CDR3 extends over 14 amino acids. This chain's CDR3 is CASSVGQSNEKLFF. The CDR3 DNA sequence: TGTGCCAGCAGCGTCGGACAGTCTAATGAAAAACTGTTTTTT.

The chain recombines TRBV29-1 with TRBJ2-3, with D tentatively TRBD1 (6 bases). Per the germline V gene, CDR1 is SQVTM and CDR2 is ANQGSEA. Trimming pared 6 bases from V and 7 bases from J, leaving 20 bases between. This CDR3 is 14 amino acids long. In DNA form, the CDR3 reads TGCAGCGTAAACCCGACAGGCGTGATAAATACGCAGTATTTT. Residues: CSVNPTGVINTQYF.

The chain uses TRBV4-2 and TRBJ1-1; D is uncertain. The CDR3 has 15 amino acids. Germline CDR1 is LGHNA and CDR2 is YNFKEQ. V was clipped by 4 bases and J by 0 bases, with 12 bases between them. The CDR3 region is CASSPGEPMNTEAFF. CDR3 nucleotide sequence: TGTGCCAGCAGCCCCGGGGAGCCCATGAACACTGAAGCTTTCTTT.

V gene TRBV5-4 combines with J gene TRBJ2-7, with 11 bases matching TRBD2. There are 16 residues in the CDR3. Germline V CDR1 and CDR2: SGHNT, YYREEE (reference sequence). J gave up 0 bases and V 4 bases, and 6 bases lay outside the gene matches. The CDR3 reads CASSRGLAGVSYEQYF. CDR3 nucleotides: TGTGCCAGCAGCCGTGGACTAGCGGGCGTCTCCTACGAGCAGTACTTC.

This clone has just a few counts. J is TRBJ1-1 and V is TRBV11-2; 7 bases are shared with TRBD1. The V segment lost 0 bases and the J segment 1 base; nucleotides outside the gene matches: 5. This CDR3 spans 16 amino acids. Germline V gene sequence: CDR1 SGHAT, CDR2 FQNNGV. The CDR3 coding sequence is TGTGCCAGCAGCTTAGATACAGGGGTTGCGAACACTGAAGCTTTCTTT. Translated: CASSLDTGVANTEAFF.

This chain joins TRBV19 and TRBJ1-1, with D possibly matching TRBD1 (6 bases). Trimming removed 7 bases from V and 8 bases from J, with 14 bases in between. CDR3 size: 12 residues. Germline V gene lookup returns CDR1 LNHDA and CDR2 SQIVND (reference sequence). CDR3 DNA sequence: TGTGCCAGTACCCTGGGGGGGCTGGAAGCTTTCTTT. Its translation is CASTLGGLEAFF.

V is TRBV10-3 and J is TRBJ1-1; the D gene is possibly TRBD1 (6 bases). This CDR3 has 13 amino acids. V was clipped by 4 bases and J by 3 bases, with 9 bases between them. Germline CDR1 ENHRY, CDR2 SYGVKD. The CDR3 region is CAISARGDTEAFF. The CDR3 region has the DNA TGTGCCATCAGTGCCAGGGGAGACACTGAAGCTTTCTTT.

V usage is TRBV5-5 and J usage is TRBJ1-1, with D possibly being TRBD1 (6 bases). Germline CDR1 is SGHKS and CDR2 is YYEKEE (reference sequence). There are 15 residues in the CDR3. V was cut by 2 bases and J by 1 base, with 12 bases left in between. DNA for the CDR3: TGTGCCAGCAGCTTTTCGACAGGTCAGAACACTGAAGCTTTCTTT. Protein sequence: CASSFSTGQNTEAFF.

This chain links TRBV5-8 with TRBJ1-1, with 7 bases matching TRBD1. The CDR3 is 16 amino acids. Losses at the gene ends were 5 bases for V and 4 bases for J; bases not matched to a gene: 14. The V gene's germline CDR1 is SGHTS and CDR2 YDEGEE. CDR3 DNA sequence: TGTGCCAGCAGTCCCGTTAGACAGGGTGGGAGCACTGAAGCTTTCTTT. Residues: CASSPVRQGGSTEAFF.

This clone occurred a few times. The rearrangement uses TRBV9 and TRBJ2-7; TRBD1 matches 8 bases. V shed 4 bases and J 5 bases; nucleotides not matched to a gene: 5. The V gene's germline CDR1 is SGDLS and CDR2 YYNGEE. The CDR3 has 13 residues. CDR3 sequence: CASSTQGADEQYF. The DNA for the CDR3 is TGTGCCAGCAGCACCCAGGGGGCCGACGAGCAGTACTTC.

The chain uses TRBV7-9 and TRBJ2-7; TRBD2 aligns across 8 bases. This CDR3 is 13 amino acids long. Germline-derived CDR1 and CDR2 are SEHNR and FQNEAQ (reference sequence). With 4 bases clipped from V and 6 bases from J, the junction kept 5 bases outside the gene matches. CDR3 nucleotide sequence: TGTGCCAGCAGCTCCGGGAGGGCCCTCGAGCAGTACTTC. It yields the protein CASSSGRALEQYF.

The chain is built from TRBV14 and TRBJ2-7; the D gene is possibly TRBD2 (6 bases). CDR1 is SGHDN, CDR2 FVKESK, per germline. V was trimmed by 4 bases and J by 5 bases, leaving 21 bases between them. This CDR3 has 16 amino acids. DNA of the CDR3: TGTGCCAGCAGCCGGACCGGAGGGGCAGGCAGCGACGAGCAGTACTTC. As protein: CASSRTGGAGSDEQYF.

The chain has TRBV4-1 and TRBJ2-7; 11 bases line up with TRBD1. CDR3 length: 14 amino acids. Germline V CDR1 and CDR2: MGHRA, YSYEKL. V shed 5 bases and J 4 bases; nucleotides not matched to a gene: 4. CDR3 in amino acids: CASSKGQGDYEQYF. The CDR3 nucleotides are TGCGCCAGCAGCAAGGGACAGGGGGATTACGAGCAGTACTTC.

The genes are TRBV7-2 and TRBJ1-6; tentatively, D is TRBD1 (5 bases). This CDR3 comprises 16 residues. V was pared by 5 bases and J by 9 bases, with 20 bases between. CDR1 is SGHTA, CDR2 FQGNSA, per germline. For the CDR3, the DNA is TGTGCCAGCAGCCTTGACTGGGGCCAGCATCGTTCACCCCTCCACTTT. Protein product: CASSLDWGQHRSPLHF.

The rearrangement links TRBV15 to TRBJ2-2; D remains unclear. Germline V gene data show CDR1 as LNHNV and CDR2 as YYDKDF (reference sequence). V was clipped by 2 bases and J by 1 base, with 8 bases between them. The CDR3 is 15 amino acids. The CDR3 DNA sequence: TGTGCCACCAGCAGAACCTCAGGGAACACCGGGGAGCTGTTTTTT. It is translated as CATSRTSGNTGELFF.

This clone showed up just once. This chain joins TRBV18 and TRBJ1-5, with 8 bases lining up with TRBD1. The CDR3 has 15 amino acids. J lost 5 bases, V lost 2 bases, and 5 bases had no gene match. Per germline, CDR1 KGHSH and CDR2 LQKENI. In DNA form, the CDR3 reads TGTGCCAGCTCACCAGGACAGGGAGAACATCAGCCCCAGCATTTT. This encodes CASSPGQGEHQPQHF.

The DNA for the CDR3 is TGTGCCTGGAGGGCCGGAGGTGGCTACACCTTC. It translates to CAWRAGGGYTF. The genes are TRBV30 and TRBJ1-2; D not resolved. Germline lookup yields CDR1 GTSNPN and CDR2 SVGIG (reference sequence). V was shortened by 3 bases and J by 7 bases, with 9 bases between the two germline ends. CDR3 size: 11 residues.

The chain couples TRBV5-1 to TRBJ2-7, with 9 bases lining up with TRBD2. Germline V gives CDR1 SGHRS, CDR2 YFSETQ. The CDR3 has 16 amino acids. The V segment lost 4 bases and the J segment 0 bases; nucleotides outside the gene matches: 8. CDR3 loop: CASSPGTSRLSYEQYF. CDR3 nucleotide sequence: TGCGCCAGCAGCCCGGGGACTAGCCGTCTCTCCTACGAGCAGTACTTC.

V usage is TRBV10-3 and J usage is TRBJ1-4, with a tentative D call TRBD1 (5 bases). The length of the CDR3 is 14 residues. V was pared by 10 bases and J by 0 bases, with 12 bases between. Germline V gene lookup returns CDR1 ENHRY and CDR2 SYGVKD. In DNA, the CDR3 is TGTGCCACAGGGACTCCCTCAACTAATGAAAAACTGTTTTTT. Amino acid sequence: CATGTPSTNEKLFF.